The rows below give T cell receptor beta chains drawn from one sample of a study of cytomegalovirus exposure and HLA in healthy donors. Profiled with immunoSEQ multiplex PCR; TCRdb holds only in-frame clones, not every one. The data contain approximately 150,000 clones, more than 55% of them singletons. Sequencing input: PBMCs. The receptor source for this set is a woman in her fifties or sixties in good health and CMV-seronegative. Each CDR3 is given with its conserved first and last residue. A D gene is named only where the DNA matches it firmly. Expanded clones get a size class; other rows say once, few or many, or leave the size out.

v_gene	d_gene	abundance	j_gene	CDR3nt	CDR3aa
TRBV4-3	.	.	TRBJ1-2	TGCGCCAGCAGCCAAGAACCCAGGGGCGTTCATGGCTACACCTTC	CASSQEPRGVHGYTF
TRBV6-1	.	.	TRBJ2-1	TGTGCCAGCAGTGAAGCTCAGGGGGGACCCCAATACAATGAGCAGTTCTTC	CASSEAQGGPQYNEQFF
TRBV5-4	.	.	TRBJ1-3	TGTGCCAGCAGCTTGGGGGGTCGGACTGCCTCTGGAAACACCATATATTTT	CASSLGGRTASGNTIYF
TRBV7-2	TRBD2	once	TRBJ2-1	TGTGCCAGCAGCTTAGTGGCCACCCGGCGGGAGGGCCGGAATGAGCAGTTCTTC	CASSLVATRREGRNEQFF
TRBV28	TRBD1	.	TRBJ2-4	TGTGCCAGCGGGAGACAGGGTGAAAACATTCAGTACTTC	CASGRQGENIQYF
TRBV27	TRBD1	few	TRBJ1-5	TGTGCCAGCAGTCCCGCGGACAGGGGGCGCGATCAGCCCCAGCATTTT	CASSPADRGRDQPQHF
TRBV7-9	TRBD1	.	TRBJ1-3	TGTTCCAGCAGCTCAATTGGGACAGTTAGTAACACCATATATTTT	CSSSSIGTVSNTIYF
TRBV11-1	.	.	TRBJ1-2	TGTGCCAGCAGCCCAAGTGGCGGGGGCGGCGGCTACACCTTC	CASSPSGGGGGYTF
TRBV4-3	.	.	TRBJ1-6	TGCGCCAGCAGCCAACGTCAGGGATCACCCCTCCACTTT	CASSQRQGSPLHF
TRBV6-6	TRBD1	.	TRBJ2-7	TGTGCCAGCAGTGCACCGGGACAGGGGGCCCACGAGCAGTACTTC	CASSAPGQGAHEQYF
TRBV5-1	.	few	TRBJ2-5	TGCGCCAGTGCAGGGTTAGAGACCCAGTACTTC	CASAGLETQYF
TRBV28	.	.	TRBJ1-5	TGTGCCAGCAGTTTATGGGGCGAGAATCAGCCCCAGCATTTT	CASSLWGENQPQHF
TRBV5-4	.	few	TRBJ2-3	TGTGCCAGCAGCCCAGAGACAGGGAGGACAGATACGCAGTATTTT	CASSPETGRTDTQYF
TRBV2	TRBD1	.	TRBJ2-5	TGTGCCAGCAGTGAAGCCGGGACAGGTGCCGGGACCCAGTACTTC	CASSEAGTGAGTQYF
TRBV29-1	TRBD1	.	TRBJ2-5	TGCAGCGTCGCACCTTGGACAGGGAAGTACCAAGAGACCCAGTACTTC	CSVAPWTGKYQETQYF
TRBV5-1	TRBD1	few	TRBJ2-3	TGCGCCACCCAGACAGGGCTAAGCACAGATACGCAGTATTTT	CATQTGLSTDTQYF
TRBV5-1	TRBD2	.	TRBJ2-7	TGCGCCAGCAGCTCTAGCGGCCTAAGCTCCTACGAGCAATACTTC	CASSSSGLSSYEQYF
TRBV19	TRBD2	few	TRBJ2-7	TGTGCCAGTAGGGCTAGCGGGAGATCCTACGAGCAGTACTTC	CASRASGRSYEQYF